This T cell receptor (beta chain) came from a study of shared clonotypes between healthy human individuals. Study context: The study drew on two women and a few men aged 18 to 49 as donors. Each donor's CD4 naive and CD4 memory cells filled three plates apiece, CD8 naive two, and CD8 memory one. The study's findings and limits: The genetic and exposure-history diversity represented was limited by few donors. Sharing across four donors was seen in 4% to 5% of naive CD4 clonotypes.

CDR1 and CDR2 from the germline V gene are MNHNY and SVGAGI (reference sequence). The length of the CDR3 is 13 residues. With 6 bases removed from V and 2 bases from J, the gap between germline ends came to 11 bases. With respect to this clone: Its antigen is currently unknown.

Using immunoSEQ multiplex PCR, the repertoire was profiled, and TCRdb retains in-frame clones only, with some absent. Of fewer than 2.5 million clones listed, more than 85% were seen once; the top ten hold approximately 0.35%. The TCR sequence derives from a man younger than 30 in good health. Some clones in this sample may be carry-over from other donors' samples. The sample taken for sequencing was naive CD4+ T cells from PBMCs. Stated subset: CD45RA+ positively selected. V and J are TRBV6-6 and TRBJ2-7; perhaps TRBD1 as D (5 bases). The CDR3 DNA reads TGTGCCAGCAGACGGTGGGGCGCCTACGAGCAGTACTTC. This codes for CASRRWGAYEQYF.